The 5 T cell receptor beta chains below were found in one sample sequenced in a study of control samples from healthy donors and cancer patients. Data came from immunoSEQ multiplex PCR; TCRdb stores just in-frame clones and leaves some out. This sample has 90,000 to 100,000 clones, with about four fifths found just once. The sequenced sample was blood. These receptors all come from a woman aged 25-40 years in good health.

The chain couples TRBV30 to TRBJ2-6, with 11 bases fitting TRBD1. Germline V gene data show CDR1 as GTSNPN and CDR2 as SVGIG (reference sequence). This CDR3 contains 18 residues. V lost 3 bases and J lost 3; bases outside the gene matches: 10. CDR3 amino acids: CAWRAPGQGVVGANVLTF. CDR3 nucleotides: TGTGCCTGGAGAGCTCCGGGACAGGGGGTAGTTGGGGCCAACGTCCTGACTTTC.

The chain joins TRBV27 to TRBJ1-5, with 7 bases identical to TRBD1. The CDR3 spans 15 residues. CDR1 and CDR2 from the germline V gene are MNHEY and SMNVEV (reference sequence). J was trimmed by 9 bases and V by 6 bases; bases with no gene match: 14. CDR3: CASRATGTSPGPQHF. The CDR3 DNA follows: TGTGCCAGCAGGGCGACAGGGACTAGTCCAGGGCCCCAGCATTTT.

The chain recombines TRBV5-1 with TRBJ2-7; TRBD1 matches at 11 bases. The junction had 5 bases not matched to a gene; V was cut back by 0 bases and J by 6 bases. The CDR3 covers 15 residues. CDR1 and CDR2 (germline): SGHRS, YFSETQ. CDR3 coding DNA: TGCGCCAGCAGCTTGGCCCTGGGACAGGGGGGCGAGCAGTACTTC. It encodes CASSLALGQGGEQYF.

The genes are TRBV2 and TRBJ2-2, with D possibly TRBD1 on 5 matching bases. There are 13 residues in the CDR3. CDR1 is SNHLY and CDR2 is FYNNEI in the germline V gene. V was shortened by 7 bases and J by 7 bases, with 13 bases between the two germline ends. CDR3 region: CASKNRMGGELFF. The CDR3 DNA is TGTGCCAGCAAGAACAGGATGGGCGGGGAGCTGTTTTTT. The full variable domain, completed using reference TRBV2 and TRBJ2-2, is EPEVTQTPSHQVTQMGQEVILRCVPISNHLYFYWYRQILGQKVEFLVSFYNNEISEKSEIFDDQFSVERPDGSNFTLKIRSTKLEDSAMYFCASKNRMGGELFFGEGSRLTVL.

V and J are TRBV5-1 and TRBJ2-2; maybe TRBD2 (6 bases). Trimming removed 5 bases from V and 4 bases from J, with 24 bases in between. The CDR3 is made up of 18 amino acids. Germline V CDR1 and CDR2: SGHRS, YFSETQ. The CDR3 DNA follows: TGCGCCAGCAGAAAAGAACCGGGACTCCTAAGACTCACCGGGGAGCTGTTTTTT. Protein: CASRKEPGLLRLTGELFF.